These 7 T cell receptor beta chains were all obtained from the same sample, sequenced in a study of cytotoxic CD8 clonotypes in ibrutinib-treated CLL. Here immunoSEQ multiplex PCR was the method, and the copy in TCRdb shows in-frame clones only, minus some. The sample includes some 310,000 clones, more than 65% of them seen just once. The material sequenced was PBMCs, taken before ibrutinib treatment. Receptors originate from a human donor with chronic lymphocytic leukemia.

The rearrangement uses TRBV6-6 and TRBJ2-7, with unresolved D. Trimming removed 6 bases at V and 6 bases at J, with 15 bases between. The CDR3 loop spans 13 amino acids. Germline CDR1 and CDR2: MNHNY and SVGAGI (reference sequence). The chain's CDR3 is CASRSSPVFEQYF. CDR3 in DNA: TGTGCCAGCAGATCCTCACCGGTCTTCGAGCAGTACTTC.

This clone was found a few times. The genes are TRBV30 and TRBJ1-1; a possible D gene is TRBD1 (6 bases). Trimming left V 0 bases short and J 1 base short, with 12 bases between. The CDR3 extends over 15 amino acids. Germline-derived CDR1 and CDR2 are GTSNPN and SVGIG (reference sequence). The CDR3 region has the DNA TGTGCCTGGAGTGTTTCGGACAGAGGGAACACTGAAGCTTTCTTT. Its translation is CAWSVSDRGNTEAFF.

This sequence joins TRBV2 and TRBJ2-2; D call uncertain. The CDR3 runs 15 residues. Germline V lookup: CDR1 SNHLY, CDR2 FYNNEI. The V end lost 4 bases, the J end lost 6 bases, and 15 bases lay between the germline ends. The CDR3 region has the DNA TGTGCCAGCAGTGTACGTCCCGGATCGGCCGGGGAGCTGTTTTTT. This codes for CASSVRPGSAGELFF.

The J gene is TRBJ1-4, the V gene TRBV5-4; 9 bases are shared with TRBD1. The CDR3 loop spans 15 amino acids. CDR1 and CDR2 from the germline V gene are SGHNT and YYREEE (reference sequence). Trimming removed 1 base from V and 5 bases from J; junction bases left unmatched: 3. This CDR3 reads CASSLRTGDNEKLFF. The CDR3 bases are TGTGCCAGCAGCTTGAGGACAGGGGACAATGAAAAACTGTTTTTT.

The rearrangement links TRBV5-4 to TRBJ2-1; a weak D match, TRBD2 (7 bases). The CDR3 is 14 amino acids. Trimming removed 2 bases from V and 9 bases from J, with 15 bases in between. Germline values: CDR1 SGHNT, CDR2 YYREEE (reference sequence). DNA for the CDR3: TGTGCCAGCAGCTTCATCGGGGGGCCGGGTGAGCAGTTCTTC. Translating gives CASSFIGGPGEQFF.

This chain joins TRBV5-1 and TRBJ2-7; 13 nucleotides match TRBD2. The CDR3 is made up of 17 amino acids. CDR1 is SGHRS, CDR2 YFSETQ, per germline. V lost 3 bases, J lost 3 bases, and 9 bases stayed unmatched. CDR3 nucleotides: TGCGCCAGCAGCTGGCCAGAACTAGCGGGAGGGAGCTACGAGCAGTACTTC. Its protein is CASSWPELAGGSYEQYF.

The CDR3, as DNA: TGTGCCAGCAGTTACCTGACCCCGGATGGCAATCAGCCCCAGCATTTT. Encoded protein: CASSYLTPDGNQPQHF. The J gene is TRBJ1-5, the V gene TRBV28; D gene ambiguous. V lost 4 bases and J lost 2, with 15 bases in between. This CDR3 comprises 16 residues. Germline V CDR1 and CDR2: MDHEN, SYDVKM.